These 20 T cell receptor beta chains were sequenced from one sample in a study of T cells in women clearing cervical HPV infection. Assay: immunoSEQ multiplex PCR; the TCRdb copy retains only in-frame clones and omits some. The sample's table shows about 20,000 clones. Sequenced input: blood buffy coat. The receptors derive from a woman between 18 and 70 years old with a cervical HPV16 infection that either progressed to CIN3+ or cleared (not recorded which).

Worth noting for this clone: The read falls 3 residues short of the CDR3 end, and the missing part is taken from the germline J gene. This chain links TRBV28 with TRBJ2-7; possible D gene TRBD1, 6 bases. Germline CDR1 reads MDHEN; CDR2 reads SYDVKM. The CDR3 runs to 13 residues. Trimming took off 6 bases at V and 6 bases at J, with 15 bases between the two ends. Incomplete CDR3 DNA: TGTGCCAGCAGCTCGGGCCAGGGGAGCGAG. Translating gives CASSSGQGSE. The full CDR3 protein reads CASSSGQGSEQYF.

As regards this clone: The junction differs from germline at one of its ends, possibly a read error. The read is 3 residues too short to cover the CDR3 end, so that end is filled in from the germline J gene. The chain is built from TRBV4-2 and TRBJ2-1, with 13 positions matching TRBD2. The CDR3 length is 18 residues. CDR1 and CDR2 from the germline V gene are LGHNA and YNFKEQ. The DNA read from the CDR3 is TGCGCCAGCAGCCAAGGTGGACTAGCGGGAGCATCCTACAATGAG. Protein: CASSQGGLAGASYNE. The whole CDR3 region reads CASSQGGLAGASYNEQFF.

The CDR3 protein is CASSECPRVPEAFF. Incomplete CDR3 DNA: TGCGCCAGCAGTGAGTGCCCCAGGGTCCCTGAA. The chain has TRBV10-1 and TRBJ1-1; D is perhaps TRBD1 (5 bases). Coverage ceases 3 residues before the CDR3 finishes, and the germline J gene fills in the end. Germline V gene data show CDR1 as WNHNN and CDR2 as SYGVQD (reference sequence). The CDR3 covers 14 residues. Trimming took 1 base from V and 6 from J, leaving 12 bases between them.

Concerning this clone itself: The CDR3 end lies 3 residues beyond the end of the read and is filled in from the germline J gene. V usage is TRBV19 and J usage is TRBJ2-5; 7 nucleotides agree with TRBD1. Germline assignment: CDR1 LNHDA and CDR2 SQIVND (reference sequence). The length of the CDR3 is 16 residues. Unmatched junction bases numbered 13, after V lost 4 bases and J lost 5 bases. The CDR3 loop reads CASSTDRLNGLETQYF. The sequenced part of the CDR3 DNA is TGTGCCAGTAGTACGGACAGGCTTAACGGGTTGGAGACC.

About this clone itself: The sequenced fragment ends 3 residues before the CDR3 boundary, so the rest is inferred from the germline J gene. This chain connects TRBV2 to TRBJ2-2; 8 nucleotides agree with TRBD2. This CDR3 spans 15 amino acids. Trimming cost V 5 bases and J 6 bases; bases outside gene matches: 8. Germline V lookup: CDR1 SNHLY, CDR2 FYNNEI. The CDR3 is CASSPSGLVAGELFF. The CDR3 bases that were read are TGTGCCAGCAGTCCATCGGGACTAGTCGCCGGGGAG.

CDR3 loop: CAIADGSYNEQFF. Incomplete CDR3 DNA: TGTGCCATAGCGGATGGGTCCTACAATGAG. The chain recombines TRBV30 with TRBJ2-1; D might be TRBD2 (6 bases). The read finishes 3 residues shy of the CDR3 end, and the germline J gene is used to complete it. Germline values: CDR1 GTSNPN, CDR2 SVGIG (reference sequence). This CDR3 is 13 amino acids long. With 8 bases removed from V and 1 base from J, the gap between germline ends came to 12 bases.

As for this clone: The junction differs from germline at one of its ends, possibly a read error. Coverage ceases 3 residues before the CDR3 finishes, and the germline J gene fills in the end. The sample contains more than one DNA sequence encoding this CDR3. The rearrangement links TRBV30 to TRBJ1-3, with 7 positions matching TRBD1. Germline CDR1 reads GTSNPN; CDR2 reads SVGIG (reference sequence). This CDR3 has 15 amino acids. CDR3 protein: CAWSVQGSSGNTIYF. The sequenced CDR3 bases are TGTGCCTGGAGTGTACAGGGGAGCTCTGGAAACACG.

With respect to this clone: Read coverage stops 3 residues before the CDR3 terminus; the germline J gene supplies the remainder. The chain couples TRBV11-3 to TRBJ2-1; possibly TRBD1 for D (6 bases). Germline assignment: CDR1 SGHNT and CDR2 YENEEA. This CDR3 is built from 15 residues. V dropped 3 bases and J dropped 4 bases, with 13 bases sitting between them. Partial CDR3 DNA: TGTGCCAGCAGCTTGACCCAGGGACAATACAATGAG. Translation: CASSLTQGQYNE. The full CDR3 protein reads CASSLTQGQYNEQFF.

The CDR3 spells CASRVERIATEAFF. The DNA read from the CDR3 is TGTGCCAGCAGGGTCGAACGAATAGCCACTGAA. J is TRBJ1-1 and V is TRBV2; D is unclear. Read sequence stops 3 residues before the CDR3 end, and the germline J gene provides the missing end. Trimming removed 6 bases at V and 4 bases at J, with 15 bases between. From germline, CDR1 is SNHLY and CDR2 FYNNEI. The CDR3 is made up of 14 amino acids.

A word on this clone: The CDR3 end lies 3 residues beyond the end of the read and is filled in from the germline J gene. Other nucleotide sequences in the sample specify the same CDR3. The V and J genes are TRBV20-1 and TRBJ2-5; 10 bases are shared with TRBD2. Losses at the gene ends were 1 base for V and 2 bases for J; bases not matched to a gene: 4. The CDR3 loop spans 15 amino acids. Per the germline V gene, CDR1 is DFQATT and CDR2 is SNEGSKA (reference sequence). Incomplete CDR3 DNA: TGCAGTGCTAGAGTGGCTAGCGGGAGTCAAGAGACC. It yields the protein CSARVASGSQET. The full CDR3 reads CSARVASGSQETQYF.

Worth noting for this clone: The CDR3 goes on 3 residues after the read ends, and that part is filled in from the germline J gene. The same CDR3 also results from other DNA sequences found in this sample. This chain uses TRBV10-3 with TRBJ2-3; no firm D call. This CDR3 spans 12 amino acids. Germline CDR1 is ENHRY and CDR2 is SYGVKD. Trimming removed 2 bases from V and 2 bases from J, with 2 bases in between. The CDR3 region is CAISELTDTQYF. The sequenced part of the CDR3 DNA is TGTGCCATCAGTGAGCTCACAGATACG.

According to its frequency, this clone is medium-sized. The read ends 3 residues early relative to the CDR3; the germline J gene fills the gap. The chain employs TRBV7-9 and TRBJ2-1, with 12 bases aligning to TRBD1. Trimming took 5 bases from V and 7 from J; bases not matched to a gene: 6. The V gene's germline CDR1 is SEHNR and CDR2 FQNEAQ (reference sequence). This CDR3 comprises 15 residues. Incomplete CDR3 DNA: TGTGCCAGCAGCCCAAGGGACAGGGGGCAAAATGAG. It codes for CASSPRDRGQNE. The full CDR3 is CASSPRDRGQNEQFF.

With respect to this clone: Sequencing ends 3 residues short of the CDR3 end; the germline J gene provides the rest. This rearrangement joins TRBV18 to TRBJ2-6; D unclear. This CDR3 comprises 15 residues. V was cut by 6 bases and J by 6 bases, with 15 bases left in between. The germline V gene encodes CDR1 KGHSH and CDR2 LQKENI. The sequenced CDR3 bases are TGTGCCAGCTCCCTCGAGGCGGCCCCGGCCAACGTC. Its protein product is CASSLEAAPANV. The full CDR3 reads CASSLEAAPANVLTF.

As regards this clone: The read ends 3 residues shy of where the CDR3 ends; the end is completed using the germline J gene. The chain employs TRBV28 and TRBJ2-5, with 7 bases matching TRBD2. The germline V gene encodes CDR1 MDHEN and CDR2 SYDVKM. The V segment lost 9 bases and the J segment 5 bases; nucleotides outside the gene matches: 9. This CDR3 comprises 13 residues. The CDR3 loop reads CASSGGGIETQYF. The sequenced part of the CDR3 DNA is TGTGCCAGTTCGGGGGGAGGTATTGAGACC. The full variable domain, with the rest looked up from reference TRBV28 and TRBJ2-5, is DVKVTQSSRYLVKRTGEKVFLECVQDMDHENMFWYRQDPGLGLRLIYFSYDVKMKEKGDIPEGYSVSREKKERFSLILESASTNQTSMYLCASSGGGIETQYFGPGTRLLVL.

Of note for this clone: The read comes to an end 3 residues before the CDR3 does, leaving the germline J gene to fill in the end. The rearrangement joins TRBV6-1 to TRBJ2-7; a weak D match, TRBD2 (6 bases). Germline CDR1 and CDR2: MNHNS and SASEGT. V shed 3 bases and J shed 5 bases, with 14 bases lying between them. The CDR3 covers 14 residues. Partial CDR3 DNA: TGTGCCAGCAGTGAGGGGGGAGTATCTAACGAG. This gives the protein CASSEGGVSNE. The entire CDR3 is CASSEGGVSNEQYF.

Concerning this clone: The read ends 3 residues shy of where the CDR3 ends; the end is completed using the germline J gene. The gene calls are TRBV30 and TRBJ1-1; D remains unclear. Per the germline V gene, CDR1 is GTSNPN and CDR2 is SVGIG (reference sequence). The CDR3 runs to 16 residues. CDR3 amino acids: CAWSSGLAGNTDTAFF. CDR3 DNA (partial): TGTGCCTGGAGTTCCGGACTAGCGGGGAACACAGATACG.

Points on this clone: The read ends 3 residues before the CDR3 terminus; that terminus is restored from the germline J gene. The rearrangement uses TRBV18 and TRBJ2-3, with D possibly matching TRBD1 (5 bases). The CDR3 consists of 17 residues. Germline values: CDR1 KGHSH, CDR2 LQKENI. CDR3 bases read: TGTGCCAGCTCACCGGTAATGGGGCAGGGCTTCCAAGAGACG. It codes for CASSPVMGQGFQET. The full CDR3 protein is CASSPVMGQGFQETQYF.

As regards this clone: The read terminates 3 residues ahead of where the CDR3 ends, so the germline J gene completes it. Other DNA sequences in the same sample also yield this CDR3. J is TRBJ1-2 and V is TRBV20-1, with 8 bases lining up with TRBD1. The CDR3 contains 14 residues. Germline-derived CDR1 and CDR2 are DFQATT and SNEGSKA (reference sequence). V lost 0 bases to trimming and J lost 7 bases; unmatched junction nucleotides: 7. This CDR3 is CSARDHQGAGGYTF. Partial CDR3 DNA: TGCAGTGCTAGAGATCACCAGGGGGCGGGTGGC.

To note about this clone: The observed sequence ends 3 residues before the CDR3 terminus, with the missing tail filled in from the germline J gene. The rearrangement joins TRBV19 to TRBJ2-2; the D is unclear. Germline lookup yields CDR1 LNHDA and CDR2 SQIVND (reference sequence). The CDR3 sequence is 13 residues long. The sequenced CDR3 bases are TGTGCCAGTAGTCCCAGCAGCGATGAAAAG. Encoded protein: CASSPSSDEK. The entire CDR3 sequence reads CASSPSSDEKLFF.

On this clone: The read terminates 3 residues before the CDR3 end, so the remaining end is supplied by the germline J gene. This sequence joins TRBV12-3 or TRBV12-4 and TRBJ1-1, with D possibly being TRBD1 (6 bases). The CDR3 runs to 14 residues. Trimming cost V 5 bases and J 1 base, with 11 bases left between them. This CDR3 reads CASSVQGSNTEAFF. The covered CDR3 bases are TGTGCCAGCAGTGTACAGGGATCGAACACTGAA.